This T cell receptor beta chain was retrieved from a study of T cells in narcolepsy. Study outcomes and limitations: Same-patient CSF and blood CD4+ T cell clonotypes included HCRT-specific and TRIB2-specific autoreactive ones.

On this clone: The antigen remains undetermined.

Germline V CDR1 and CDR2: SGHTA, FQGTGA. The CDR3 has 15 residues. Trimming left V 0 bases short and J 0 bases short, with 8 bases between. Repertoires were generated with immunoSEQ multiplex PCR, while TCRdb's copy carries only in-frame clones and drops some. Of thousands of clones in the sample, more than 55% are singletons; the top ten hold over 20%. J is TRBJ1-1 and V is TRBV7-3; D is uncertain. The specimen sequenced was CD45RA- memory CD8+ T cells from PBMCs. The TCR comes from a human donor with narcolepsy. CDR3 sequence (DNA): TGTGCCAGCAGCTTAACGCGCGGGATGAACACTGAAGCTTTCTTT. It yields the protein CASSLTRGMNTEAFF.